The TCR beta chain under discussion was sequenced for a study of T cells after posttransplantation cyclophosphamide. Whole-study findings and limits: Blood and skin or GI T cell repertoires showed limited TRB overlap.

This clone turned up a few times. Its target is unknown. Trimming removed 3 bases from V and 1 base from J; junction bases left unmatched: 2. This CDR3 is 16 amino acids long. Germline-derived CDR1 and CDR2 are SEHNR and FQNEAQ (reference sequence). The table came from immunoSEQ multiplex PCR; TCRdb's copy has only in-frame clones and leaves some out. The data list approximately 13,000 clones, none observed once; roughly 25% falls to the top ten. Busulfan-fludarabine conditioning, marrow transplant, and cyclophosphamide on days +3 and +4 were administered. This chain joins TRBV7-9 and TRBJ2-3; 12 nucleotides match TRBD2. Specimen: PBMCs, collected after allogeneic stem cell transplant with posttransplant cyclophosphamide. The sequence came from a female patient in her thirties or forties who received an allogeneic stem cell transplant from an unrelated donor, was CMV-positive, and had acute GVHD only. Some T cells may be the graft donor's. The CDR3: CASSFPSGGGTDTQYF. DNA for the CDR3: TGTGCCAGCAGCTTCCCTAGCGGGGGGGGCACAGATACGCAGTATTTT.